Listed below are T cell receptor beta chains from one sample, sequenced in a study of T cell repertoires in cytomegalovirus infection. TCRdb reprocessed the reads with MiXCR, giving one entry per CDR3 protein. There are 200,000 to 300,000 distinct CDR3 sequences in the sample; roughly 9% occur only once, and around 16% lies in the top ten. Sequenced material: PBMCs. The source is a human donor in good health (CMV status not recorded). Some clones in this sample may be carry-over from other donors' samples. The CDR3 runs from the conserved cysteine through the conserved F or W. The D gene is left open where the match is weak. Clone sizes are given selectively: once, few, many, or a class where the clone is expanded.

j_call d_call cdr3_length clone_size v_call cdr3_nt cdr3_aa
TRBJ1-1 NA 14 NA TRBV4-3 TGCGCCAGCAGCCAGTCAGGGTTGAACACTGAAGCTTTCTTT CASSQSGLNTEAFF
TRBJ2-4 NA 12 many TRBV7-2 TGTGCCAGCAGCTTAGGAGGGGGCATTCAGTACTTC CASSLGGGIQYF
TRBJ2-1 TRBD1 12 few TRBV7-2 TGTGCCAGCAGCTTAGGTAGGGGGCTCCGATTCTTC CASSLGRGLRFF
TRBJ2-1 NA 15 few TRBV18 TGTGCCAGCTCACCAGACAAGGGCTCCTACAATGAGCAGTTCTTC CASSPDKGSYNEQFF
TRBJ1-2 NA 13 NA TRBV7-2 TGTGCCAGCAGCTCCGGACATTTCTATGGCTACACCTTC CASSSGHFYGYTF
TRBJ1-2 NA 15 NA TRBV2 TGTGCCAGCAGTGAAGGGTGGCAGGGTGCGTATGGCTACACCTTC CASSEGWQGAYGYTF
TRBJ1-5 NA 19 many TRBV9 TGTGCCAGCAGCGTAGGGCCCTCCGATGGTCCCGGTTCATATCAGCCCCAGCATTTT CASSVGPSDGPGSYQPQHF
TRBJ1-1 TRBD1 12 NA TRBV29-1 TGCAGCTTCGGACAGGCGTCCACTGAAGCTTTCTTT CSFGQASTEAFF
TRBJ1-1 NA 14 many TRBV7-2 TGTGCCAGCAGCCTAGTGGGGCTCAACACTGAAGCTTTCTTT CASSLVGLNTEAFF
TRBJ1-4 TRBD1 16 many TRBV4-1 TGCGCCAGCAGCCAAGATCTCGTGACAGGGAACGAAAAACTGTTTTTT CASSQDLVTGNEKLFF
TRBJ2-1 NA 15 NA TRBV12-3/TRBV12-4 TGTGCCAGCAGTTTACAGGGCCCCTGGGACAATGAGCAGTTCTTC CASSLQGPWDNEQFF
TRBJ2-1 NA 15 many TRBV7-9 TGTGCCAGCAGCTTAGCGCTTGACGGTCACAATGAGCAGTTCTTC CASSLALDGHNEQFF
TRBJ1-5 TRBD1 14 many TRBV28 TGTGCCAGCAGTTTTGGGACAGGTCCATCGACCCAGCATTTT CASSFGTGPSTQHF
TRBJ2-7 TRBD1 15 many TRBV7-2 TGTGCCAGCAGCACGGGACAGGGGGGTTCCTACGAGCAGTACTTC CASSTGQGGSYEQYF
TRBJ2-1 NA 12 many TRBV7-2 TGTGCCAGCAGCTTAGCCCGGGACGAGCAGTTCTTC CASSLARDEQFF
TRBJ2-2 NA 13 few TRBV30 TGTGCCTGGACAACGGCGAACACCGGGGAGCTGTTTTTT CAWTTANTGELFF
TRBJ1-1 NA 16 many TRBV7-6 TGTGCCAGCAGCTTAGCGCAGGGCAGAGAGAACACTGAAGCTTTCTTT CASSLAQGRENTEAFF
TRBJ2-7 NA 13 NA TRBV19 TGTGCCAGTAAGGAGGGGACCTCCTACGAGCAGTACTTC CASKEGTSYEQYF
TRBJ2-7 TRBD2 14 many TRBV7-2 TGTGCCAGCAGCCACGGACTAGCGGGAACCGAGCAGTACTTC CASSHGLAGTEQYF
TRBJ1-1 TRBD1 15 NA TRBV6-6 TGTGCCAGCAGTTACGGAGGACAGGGTGGCGCTGAAGCTTTCTTT CASSYGGQGGAEAFF
TRBJ1-2 TRBD1 14 many TRBV28 TGTGCCAGCAGAGAGACAGGGACGTATTATGGCTACACCTTC CASRETGTYYGYTF
TRBJ2-3 NA 14 NA TRBV7-2 TGTGCCAGCAGCTTAGTAGCTATCCCAGATACGCAGTATTTT CASSLVAIPDTQYF
TRBJ1-5 NA 13 few TRBV5-1 TGCGCCAGCAGCCAGGAGGGTGATCAGCCCCAGCATTTT CASSQEGDQPQHF
TRBJ1-2 NA 18 NA TRBV19 TGTGCCAGTAGTTCCCTAACCGGGGGGACGCGGAGGGACTATGGCTACACCTTC CASSSLTGGTRRDYGYTF
TRBJ2-1 NA 15 many TRBV12-5 TGTGCTAGTGGTTTGGCCCTGGGCTCCTACAATGAGCAGTTCTTC CASGLALGSYNEQFF
TRBJ2-7 NA 18 many TRBV11-2 TGTGCCAGCAGCTTAATAAGAGGGGGGGTCTTTAGCTCCTACGAGCAGTACTTC CASSLIRGGVFSSYEQYF
TRBJ1-1 NA 12 many TRBV20-1 TGCAGTGCTCTCGACCGGGACATCAAAGCTTTCTTT CSALDRDIKAFF
TRBJ2-7 NA 14 many TRBV11-3 TGTGCCAGCAGCGGAGCGGAGGATTTCTACGAGCAGTACTTC CASSGAEDFYEQYF
TRBJ2-7 NA 13 few TRBV6-1 TGTGCCAGCAGTGATTCCGTCCTAGGGGAGCAGTACTTC CASSDSVLGEQYF
TRBJ1-1 TRBD1 16 NA TRBV7-9 TGTGCCAGCAGCTTAGGGAGGGGGCCGCTGAACACTGAAGCTTTCTTT CASSLGRGPLNTEAFF
TRBJ2-7 NA 14 few TRBV2 TGTGCCAGCTTCCAGGGCCTTTCCTCCTACGAGCAGTACTTC CASFQGLSSYEQYF
TRBJ1-1 TRBD1 12 many TRBV28 TGTGCCAGCACTTCCGGGACAGGGAACCCTTTTTTT CASTSGTGNPFF
TRBJ1-5 NA 15 few TRBV7-6 TGTGCCAGCAGCCTCAGCTCCTATAGCAATCAGCCCCAGCATTTT CASSLSSYSNQPQHF
TRBJ1-5 NA 13 many TRBV28 TGTGCCAGCAGGCCTCCGGACAATCAGCCCCAGCATTTT CASRPPDNQPQHF
TRBJ1-2 TRBD1 13 few TRBV19 TGTGCCAGTAGTAGACAGGGGAAGGGTGGCTACACCTTC CASSRQGKGGYTF
TRBJ1-2 NA 14 NA TRBV19 TGTGCCAGTACCACTTTTTCAACTAACTATGGCTACACCTTC CASTTFSTNYGYTF
TRBJ2-4 TRBD1 16 few TRBV28 TGTGCCAGCAGTCCCGGGACAGGAGTAGCCAAAAACATTCAGTACTTC CASSPGTGVAKNIQYF
TRBJ2-5 TRBD2 16 many TRBV7-2 TGTGCCAGCAGCCCCCAGACTAGCGGGAGTAGGGAGACCCAGTACTTC CASSPQTSGSRETQYF
TRBJ2-7 TRBD2 15 NA TRBV5-6 TGTGCCAGCAGCTTGCCCGGGAGGGCCCGGTACGAGCAGTACTTC CASSLPGRARYEQYF
TRBJ1-2 NA 16 many TRBV7-2 TGTGCCAGCAGCCCCCTTTCAACAACCAGGAACTATGGCTACACCTTC CASSPLSTTRNYGYTF
TRBJ1-1 NA 14 NA TRBV6-6 TGTGCCAGCAGTTTCACCCAGGCGAACACTGAAGCTTTCTTT CASSFTQANTEAFF
TRBJ2-2 NA 15 few TRBV4-3 TGCGCCAGCAGCCAAGAGAACCTACACACCGGGGAGCTGTTTTTT CASSQENLHTGELFF
TRBJ2-3 NA 13 many TRBV7-2 TGTGCCAGCAGCTTAGGGCCGGGGGATACGCAGTATTTT CASSLGPGDTQYF
TRBJ2-7 NA 16 few TRBV6-2/TRBV6-3 TGTGCCAGCAGTTTCGGAAGGACAGGCCGACGGGGGGAGCAGTACTTC CASSFGRTGRRGEQYF
TRBJ2-2 NA 15 many TRBV28 TGTGCCAGCGGGAGGGGGGACAGAAGGGCCGGGGAGCTGTTTTTT CASGRGDRRAGELFF
TRBJ1-3 NA 16 few TRBV28 TGTGCCAGCAGTCCTTCAGGACCCGGGGGCGGAAACACCATATATTTT CASSPSGPGGGNTIYF
TRBJ2-1 NA 15 NA TRBV12-3/TRBV12-4 TGTGCCAGCAGTTTAGCCCATACACCTTTACATGGGCAGTTCTTC CASSLAHTPLHGQFF
TRBJ1-2 TRBD1 13 many TRBV12-3/TRBV12-4 TGTGCCAGCACTAAACAGGGGGCGCCGGGCTACACCTTC CASTKQGAPGYTF
TRBJ1-2 NA 11 NA TRBV28 TGTGCCAGCAGTAAGGGGTATGGCTACACCTTC CASSKGYGYTF
TRBJ1-1 TRBD1 15 many TRBV7-3 TGTGCCAGCAGCCTTCCGGACAGGGAGAACACTGAAGCTTTCTTT CASSLPDRENTEAFF
TRBJ2-1 TRBD2 15 few TRBV19 TGTGCCAGTAGTGCAGCGGGAGCTTTCTACAATGAGCAGTTCTTC CASSAAGAFYNEQFF
TRBJ1-6 NA 12 few TRBV20-1 TGCAGTGCTAGGCTTATTAATTCACCCCTCCACTTT CSARLINSPLHF
TRBJ2-3 TRBD2 14 many TRBV5-1 TGCGCCAGCAGCCCCGGGGGGAGCGCAGATACGCAGTATTTT CASSPGGSADTQYF
TRBJ2-2 TRBD2 14 many TRBV28 TGTGCCATCAGACGGGGGGTGAACACCGGGGAGCTGTTTTTT CAIRRGVNTGELFF
TRBJ1-1 NA 14 NA TRBV30 TGTGCCTGGAGTGTAAACAGCGTGAACACTGAAGCTTTCTTT CAWSVNSVNTEAFF
TRBJ1-5 NA 14 many TRBV12-3/TRBV12-4 TGTGCCAGCAGTTTTACTGGGGGCCGGCAGCCCCAGCATTTT CASSFTGGRQPQHF
TRBJ2-7 NA 13 many TRBV7-6 TGTGCCAGCAGCTACGGCATATCCTACGAGCAGTACTTC CASSYGISYEQYF
TRBJ2-7 NA 12 NA TRBV3-1 TGTGCCAGCAGCCAAGATCCCTACGAGCAGTACTTC CASSQDPYEQYF